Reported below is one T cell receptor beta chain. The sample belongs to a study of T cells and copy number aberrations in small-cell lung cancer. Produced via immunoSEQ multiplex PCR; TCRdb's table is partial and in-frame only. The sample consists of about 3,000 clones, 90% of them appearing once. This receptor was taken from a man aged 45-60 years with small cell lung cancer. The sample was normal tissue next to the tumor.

The CDR3 protein is CASSKSSYNEQFF. In DNA form, the CDR3 reads TGCGCCAGCAGCAAGAGCTCCTACAATGAGCAGTTCTTC. The chain links TRBV5-1 to TRBJ2-1; no firm D call. CDR1 is SGHRS, CDR2 YFSETQ, per germline. This CDR3 has 13 residues. V was shortened by 4 bases and J by 0 bases, with 5 bases between the two germline ends. The complete variable domain, with remaining parts taken from reference TRBV5-1 and TRBJ2-1, reads KAGVTQTPRYLIKTRGQQVTLSCSPISGHRSVSWYQQTPGQGLQFLFEYFSETQRNKGNFPGRFSGRQFSNSRSEMNVSTLELGDSALYLCASSKSSYNEQFFGPGTRLTVL.